The entry below describes one T cell receptor beta chain. In the authors' workflow: Researchers report that nucleated cell counts were estimated from reference gene primer amplification. TCRdb's copy holds only in-frame clones and misses some; the assay was immunoSEQ multiplex PCR. Clone size and the V and J calls come from that table; the DNA yielded D and trimming. Seen here are roughly 290,000 clones, 70% to 85% observed once, and the top ten hold about 0.9%. These data are taken from a study of blood T cell repertoires in COVID-19. Patients from Seattle were sampled longitudinally, starting during active infection. This CDR3 has 13 amino acids. From germline, CDR1 is MNHEY and CDR2 SMNVEV (reference sequence). Trimming removed 6 bases from V and 7 bases from J; junction bases left unmatched: 6.

J is TRBJ1-5 and V is TRBV27, with 7 bases that match TRBD1. Sequencing was performed on peripheral blood. This TCR derives from a human donor with COVID-19, enrolled during active disease. The donor label of this sample is uncertain. Here the CDR3 reads CASSPTGVQPQHF. The CDR3 bases are TGTGCCAGCAGCCCTACAGGGGTGCAGCCCCAGCATTTT.